These 29 T cell receptor beta chains were all obtained from the same sample, sequenced in a study of OX40 agonist ivuxolimab in advanced cancers. To prepare the library, the immunoSEQ multiplex PCR assay was applied. TCRdb carries this immuneACCESS record with in-frame sequences only. Its versions omit some clonotypes, under half of them owing to an unresolved V gene in the studies checked, with the rest unexplained. This sample comprises about 100,000 clones, approximately 90% of them detected only once. The ten largest make up under 0.65% of the sample. The sample consisted of CD4+ or CD8+ T cells sorted from blood, taken in a trial of the OX40 agonist ivuxolimab. These receptors were obtained from an adult with an advanced solid tumor such as melanoma, head and neck, liver or kidney cancer.

The rearrangement links TRBV5-1 to TRBJ1-4; D gene ambiguous. Trimming cost V 4 bases and J 8 bases, with 15 bases left between them. The germline V gene has CDR1 SGHRS and CDR2 YFSETQ. This CDR3 spans 14 amino acids. The CDR3 DNA is TGCGCCAGCAGCCAAACGGCAGAGGACGAAAAACTGTTTTTT. This translates into CASSQTAEDEKLFF.

CDR3 bases: TGCGCCAGCAGCCAAATGGGACTAGCGGGACGCAATGAGCAGTTCTTC. This gives the protein CASSQMGLAGRNEQFF. V gene TRBV4-1 combines with J gene TRBJ2-1, with 13 bases fitting TRBD2. Germline V gives CDR1 MGHRA, CDR2 YSYEKL. Losses at the gene ends were 2 bases for V and 6 bases for J; bases not matched to a gene: 4. This CDR3 is 16 amino acids long.

The V and J genes are TRBV29-1 and TRBJ1-5; tentative D call: TRBD1 (6 bases). Trimming removed 8 bases at V and 4 bases at J, with 12 bases between. This CDR3 is built from 12 residues. Germline loops: CDR1 SQVTM, CDR2 ANQGSEA. The CDR3 region has the DNA TGCAGCACCAGCCAGGGGAATCAGCCCCAGCATTTT. Translated, it gives CSTSQGNQPQHF. Together with reference TRBV29-1 and TRBJ1-5, the CDR3 gives the full variable domain: SAVISQKPSRDICQRGTSLTIQCQVDSQVTMMFWYRQQPGQSLTLIATANQGSEATYESGFVIDKFPISRPNLTFSTLTVSNMSPEDSSIYLCSTSQGNQPQHFGDGTRLSIL.

V and J are TRBV9 and TRBJ2-2, with D possibly TRBD2 on 6 matching bases. Germline lookup yields CDR1 SGDLS and CDR2 YYNGEE. The V and J ends lost 1 base and 6 bases respectively, with 10 bases between them. CDR3 length equals 14 residues. CDR3 sequence (DNA): TGTGCCAGCAGCGTATGGGGGGAGGCCGGGGAGCTGTTTTTT. This translates into CASSVWGEAGELFF.

This chain joins TRBV19 and TRBJ1-4; possibly TRBD1 for D (5 bases). The CDR3 covers 15 residues. Looked up from germline, CDR1 is LNHDA and CDR2 is SQIVND (reference sequence). The V end was cut by 5 bases, the J end by 2 bases, with 12 bases between. The CDR3 is CASSSEQATNEKLFF. DNA of the CDR3: TGTGCCAGTAGTTCTGAACAGGCGACTAATGAAAAACTGTTTTTT.

The rearrangement uses TRBV2 and TRBJ2-1, with 8 bases lining up with TRBD2. Germline trimming cut 3 bases from V and 4 bases from J; bases unmatched to any gene: 8. The CDR3 length is 16 residues. Germline V gives CDR1 SNHLY, CDR2 FYNNEI. The DNA for the CDR3 is TGTGCCAGCAGTGAGAGGCGGGAGGAACCTTACAATGAGCAGTTCTTC. Translated, it gives CASSERREEPYNEQFF.

The chain combines TRBV28 with TRBJ2-7, with TRBD1 as a possible D gene (5 bases). Trimming took 5 bases from V and 4 from J, leaving 18 bases between them. The CDR3 consists of 15 residues. Germline V gives CDR1 MDHEN, CDR2 SYDVKM. CDR3: CASSLGGGAAYEQYF. For the CDR3, the DNA is TGTGCCAGCAGTCTCGGCGGTGGGGCGGCATACGAGCAGTACTTC.

The rearrangement links TRBV5-6 to TRBJ2-2; D possibly corresponds to TRBD2 (5 bases). The CDR3 runs 15 residues. The V gene's germline CDR1 is SGHDT and CDR2 YYEEEE. V dropped 4 bases and J dropped 0 bases, with 10 bases sitting between them. The CDR3 DNA reads TGTGCCAGCAGCCAGAGCGGTTCGAACACCGGGGAGCTGTTTTTT. It is translated as CASSQSGSNTGELFF.

The chain combines TRBV7-9 with TRBJ1-6; D remains ambiguous. Germline loops: CDR1 SEHNR, CDR2 FQNEAQ (reference sequence). V was clipped by 7 bases and J by 0 bases, with 19 bases between them. The CDR3 loop spans 18 amino acids. CDR3 DNA sequence: TGTGCCAGCAACCTCTCAGAACTTTCGAGCTCCTATAATTCACCCCTCCACTTT. It specifies CASNLSELSSSYNSPLHF. The full variable domain, its missing parts supplied by reference TRBV7-9 and TRBJ1-6, is DTGVSQNPRHKITKRGQNVTFRCDPISEHNRLYWYRQTLGQGPEFLTYFQNEAQLEKSRLLSDRFSAERPKGSFSTLEIQRTEQGDSAMYLCASNLSELSSSYNSPLHFGNGTRLTVT.

The V and J genes are TRBV25-1 and TRBJ2-7; a weak D match, TRBD2 (6 bases). CDR1 is MGHDK, CDR2 SYGVNS, per germline. The CDR3 contains 14 residues. Trimming removed 4 bases at V and 2 bases at J, with 12 bases between. The CDR3 coding sequence is TGTGCCAGCAGTGCCCTCGGGGGAACCTACGAGCAGTACTTC. Its translation is CASSALGGTYEQYF.

This clone showed up just once. This chain links TRBV6-5 with TRBJ1-2; perhaps TRBD1 as D (5 bases). Trimming removed 2 bases from V and 8 bases from J, with 9 bases in between. The V gene's germline CDR1 is MNHEY and CDR2 SVGAGI. CDR3 length equals 12 residues. In DNA, the CDR3 is TGTGCCAGCAGTTACGGGGGTGGCGGCTACACCTTC. This sequence encodes CASSYGGGGYTF.

V and J are TRBV5-1 and TRBJ2-1; the D gene is possibly TRBD2 (5 bases). Germline assignment: CDR1 SGHRS and CDR2 YFSETQ. Trimming pared 6 bases from V and 3 bases from J, leaving 16 bases between. The CDR3 length is 15 residues. Here the CDR3 reads CASKMRERFYNEQFF. The CDR3 region has the DNA TGCGCCAGCAAAATGAGGGAGAGGTTCTACAATGAGCAGTTCTTC.

V and J are TRBV28 and TRBJ1-1, with 7 bases identical to TRBD1. There are 13 residues in the CDR3. CDR1 is MDHEN and CDR2 is SYDVKM in the germline V gene. V trimming: 5 bases; J trimming: 2 bases; junction bases outside the gene matches: 2. CDR3 residues: CASSKGANTEAFF. In DNA, the CDR3 is TGTGCCAGCAGTAAGGGGGCAAACACTGAAGCTTTCTTT.

The chain uses TRBV19 and TRBJ2-7; 12 bases line up with TRBD2. CDR3 length: 18 residues. V was pared by 1 base and J by 0 bases, with 7 bases of the junction left unmatched. CDR1 is LNHDA and CDR2 is SQIVND in the germline V gene (reference sequence). The CDR3 protein is CASSIGLAGAYLSYEQYF. The CDR3 bases are TGTGCCAGTAGTATAGGACTAGCGGGAGCTTACCTCTCCTACGAGCAGTACTTC. Full variable domain (remainder filled in from reference TRBV19 and TRBJ2-7): DGGITQSPKYLFRKEGQNVTLSCEQNLNHDAMYWYRQDPGQGLRLIYYSQIVNDFQKGDIAEGYSVSREKKESFPLTVTSAQKNPTAFYLCASSIGLAGAYLSYEQYFGPGTRLTVT.

This clone was observed once. This chain links TRBV29-1 with TRBJ1-1; D not certain. Trimming pared 6 bases from V and 1 base from J, leaving 15 bases between. Germline lookup yields CDR1 SQVTM and CDR2 ANQGSEA. This CDR3 has 14 amino acids. The chain's CDR3 is CSVLQRAGNTEAFF. In DNA, the CDR3 is TGCAGCGTCCTACAGCGCGCCGGGAACACTGAAGCTTTCTTT.

The V call is TRBV7-6, the J call TRBJ2-1, with D tentatively TRBD1 (5 bases). The germline V and J ends were trimmed by 5 bases and 11 bases, with 16 bases remaining between them. The CDR3 has 13 residues. The germline V gene has CDR1 SGHVS and CDR2 FNYEAQ. CDR3 nucleotide sequence: TGTGCCAGCAGCCCCACACCTCAGGGCCAGCAGTTCTTC. Protein product: CASSPTPQGQQFF.

This clone has only a few counts. The rearrangement joins TRBV19 to TRBJ2-1; 14 positions match TRBD2. Germline V gene lookup returns CDR1 LNHDA and CDR2 SQIVND (reference sequence). The trim removed 5 bases at V and 4 bases at J, leaving 13 bases unmatched. The CDR3 is made up of 19 amino acids. Written as DNA, the CDR3 is TGTGCCAGTAGTCCCCGCGGACTAGCGGGAGGCGTGATATACAATGAGCAGTTCTTC. It codes for CASSPRGLAGGVIYNEQFF.

This clone is a singleton in its sample. This chain connects TRBV18 to TRBJ2-2; the match to TRBD1 covers 7 bases. V lost 3 bases and J lost 2; bases outside the gene matches: 3. The CDR3 covers 15 residues. Germline loops: CDR1 KGHSH, CDR2 LQKENI. DNA for the CDR3: TGTGCCAGCTCACCGAGACAGGGCAACACCGGGGAGCTGTTTTTT. Its protein product is CASSPRQGNTGELFF.

The chain combines TRBV2 with TRBJ1-1; unclear D gene. CDR3 length: 14 residues. Trimming took off 7 bases at V and 2 bases at J, with 14 bases between the two ends. Germline loops: CDR1 SNHLY, CDR2 FYNNEI. CDR3 bases: TGTGCCAGCAAAATTGGGGAATCAAACACTGAAGCTTTCTTT. The encoded protein is CASKIGESNTEAFF. The full variable domain, in which reference TRBV2 and TRBJ1-1 provide the parts outside the CDR3, is EPEVTQTPSHQVTQMGQEVILRCVPISNHLYFYWYRQILGQKVEFLVSFYNNEISEKSEIFDDQFSVERPDGSNFTLKIRSTKLEDSAMYFCASKIGESNTEAFFGQGTRLTVV.

The chain links TRBV9 to TRBJ2-7; 12 nucleotides agree with TRBD1. With 4 bases clipped from V and 4 bases from J, the junction kept 6 bases outside the gene matches. There are 15 residues in the CDR3. CDR1 and CDR2 (germline): SGDLS, YYNGEE. CDR3 nucleotides: TGTGCCAGCAGCCTCCGGGACAGGGGGCCTTACGAGCAGTACTTC. Its protein is CASSLRDRGPYEQYF.

The V and J genes are TRBV2 and TRBJ2-5; no clear D gene. The ends were cut back, 8 bases at V and 5 bases at J, with 6 bases in the middle. The length of the CDR3 is 10 residues. From germline, CDR1 is SNHLY and CDR2 FYNNEI. CDR3 nucleotides: TGTGCCAGCGGTTCGGAGACCCAGTACTTC. Translated: CASGSETQYF.

The rearrangement links TRBV2 to TRBJ1-3; D gene unclear. V dropped 6 bases and J dropped 4 bases, with 13 bases sitting between them. The CDR3 sequence is 14 residues long. Per germline, CDR1 SNHLY and CDR2 FYNNEI. The CDR3: CASSSAWSGNTIYF. CDR3 nucleotide sequence: TGTGCCAGCAGCTCAGCGTGGAGCGGAAACACCATATATTTT.

V and J are TRBV6-6 and TRBJ1-1; possibly TRBD1 for D (5 bases). The V end lost 7 bases, the J end lost 0 bases, and 15 bases lay between the germline ends. The CDR3 is made up of 15 amino acids. CDR1 MNHNY and CDR2 SVGAGI come from the germline V gene (reference sequence). This chain's CDR3 is CASTSVGQMNTEAFF. The CDR3 DNA is TGTGCCAGCACCTCGGTGGGGCAGATGAACACTGAAGCTTTCTTT.

The chain joins TRBV15 to TRBJ2-3; 7 bases align to TRBD1. CDR1 is LNHNV, CDR2 YYDKDF, per germline (reference sequence). The CDR3 has 16 residues. V dropped 6 bases and J dropped 0; count of bases not matched to a gene: 9. The CDR3 nucleotides are TGTGCCACCAGACCCGACAGGGCGCCGAGCACAGATACGCAGTATTTT. It translates to CATRPDRAPSTDTQYF. The variable domain in full, completed from reference TRBV15 and TRBJ2-3, reads DAMVIQNPRYQVTQFGKPVTLSCSQTLNHNVMYWYQQKSSQAPKLLFHYYDKDFNNEADTPDNFQSRRPNTSFCFLDIRSPGLGDTAMYLCATRPDRAPSTDTQYFGPGTRLTVL.

V usage is TRBV6-5 and J usage is TRBJ1-6, with D uncertain. The germline V gene encodes CDR1 MNHEY and CDR2 SVGAGI. This CDR3 region has 16 residues. The germline V and J ends were trimmed by 2 bases and 0 bases, with 8 bases remaining between them. CDR3 loop: CASSYRKGSYNSPLHF. The DNA of the CDR3 is TGTGCCAGCAGTTACAGGAAGGGCTCCTATAATTCACCCCTCCACTTT.

The chain is built from TRBV6-5 and TRBJ1-5; D not certain. The germline V and J ends were trimmed by 6 bases and 1 base, with 13 bases remaining between them. CDR1 is MNHEY and CDR2 is SVGAGI in the germline V gene. This CDR3 has 15 residues. CDR3 sequence (DNA): TGTGCCAGCAGCCCCGGTACGAGAAGCAATCAGCCCCAGCATTTT. It yields the protein CASSPGTRSNQPQHF.

CDR3 amino acids: CASSETQGQRPQHF. CDR3 DNA sequence: TGTGCCAGCAGTGAAACACAGGGTCAGCGGCCCCAGCATTTT. The V gene is TRBV6-1, the J gene TRBJ1-5; maybe TRBD1 (6 bases). V lost 2 bases and J lost 9, with 14 bases in between. Germline-derived CDR1 and CDR2 are MNHNS and SASEGT. The CDR3 extends over 14 amino acids.

The chain joins TRBV19 to TRBJ2-7; 7 bases fit TRBD1. The V gene's germline CDR1 is LNHDA and CDR2 SQIVND (reference sequence). V dropped 3 bases and J dropped 2; count of bases not matched to a gene: 1. This CDR3 has 13 residues. The chain's CDR3 is CASSMGQPYEQYF. The DNA of the CDR3 is TGTGCCAGTAGTATGGGACAGCCCTACGAGCAGTACTTC.

This clone was seen only once. The genes are TRBV6-4 and TRBJ2-1; TRBD1 is a possible D gene (5 bases). Trimming pared 6 bases from V and 5 bases from J, leaving 17 bases between. Per germline, CDR1 MRHNA and CDR2 SNTAGT. There are 15 residues in the CDR3. CDR3 DNA sequence: TGTGCCAGCAGCCCCCAGGGAACGCTGAACAATGAGCAGTTCTTC. Amino acid sequence: CASSPQGTLNNEQFF.